The clone carrying this TCR beta chain was counted between two and nine times. The antigen is undetermined. V lost 4 bases and J lost 2, with 10 bases in between. CDR3 length: 14 residues. The sample belongs to a study of blood T cells in healthy people across ages. For the study at large: Template switching recovered approximately one barcoded beta molecule for every two T cells.

A second PCR, run for about 7 to 11 cycles, used a sample-barcoded 5' primer plus a J-beta primer mix. Template switching added a 12-random-nucleotide identifier to every cDNA molecule. TCRdb fed the 5' RACE reads into MiXCR, producing one record per CDR3 protein. Among 1.5 million or so distinct CDR3 sequences, approximately 40% were seen once, and the ten largest hold roughly 7.9%. General study findings and limits: Both naive CD4+ cell counts and diversity were greater in long-lived donors than in aged donors.

This sequence originates from a woman aged 18-29 years in good health. The rearrangement joins TRBV12-3 or TRBV12-4 to TRBJ2-3; no clear D. The material sequenced was blood. CDR3 coding DNA: TGTGCCAGCAGTTCTCCACCCGTCACAGATACGCAGTATTTT. This sequence encodes CASSSPPVTDTQYF.